What follows are 27 T cell receptor beta chains derived from one specimen sequenced in a study of early T cells in non-severe SARS-CoV-2 infection. TCRdb itself ran the 5' RACE reads through MiXCR, one entry per CDR3 protein. The table has around 89,000 distinct CDR3 sequences, roughly 14% seen once; the top ten hold about 0.58%. Sample: whole blood. The receptors were gathered from an adult who was a healthcare worker with PCR-confirmed SARS-CoV-2 infection or an uninfected control (not recorded which).

This clonotype has a handful of counts. This chain connects TRBV20-1 to TRBJ1-2, with D unresolved. Germline values: CDR1 DFQATT, CDR2 SNEGSKA (reference sequence). The CDR3 is 15 residues long. The V and J ends lost 2 bases and 1 base respectively, with 14 bases between them. The CDR3 coding sequence is TGCAGTGCTAGATCTCCGGCGGCCTATAACTATGGCTACACCTTC. Its protein is CSARSPAAYNYGYTF.

V and J are TRBV12-3 or TRBV12-4 and TRBJ2-1, with 8 bases lining up with TRBD2. V lost 3 bases and J lost 2; bases outside the gene matches: 12. This CDR3 region has 18 residues. CDR3 protein: CASSFPPVTSGPYNEQFF. The CDR3 DNA sequence: TGTGCCAGCAGTTTTCCCCCGGTTACTAGCGGCCCCTACAATGAGCAGTTCTTC.

V usage is TRBV7-6 and J usage is TRBJ1-3; D not resolved. The V end lost 4 bases, the J end lost 0 bases, and 13 bases lay between the germline ends. This CDR3 is 16 amino acids long. Germline V gene lookup returns CDR1 SGHVS and CDR2 FNYEAQ. Here the CDR3 reads CASSSPLRSSGNTIYF. The CDR3 coding sequence is TGTGCCAGCAGCTCACCACTGCGGAGCTCTGGAAACACCATATATTTT.

This clonotype was counted ten times or more. The chain combines TRBV19 with TRBJ1-1; D not resolved. The length of the CDR3 is 13 residues. Germline CDR1 reads LNHDA; CDR2 reads SQIVND (reference sequence). V lost 8 bases and J 8 bases, leaving 18 bases between the germline ends. The CDR3 sequence is CASSIGHEAEAFF. In nucleotides, the CDR3 is TGTGCCAGTTCGATCGGGCACGAAGCCGAAGCTTTCTTT.

This clonotype has only a few counts. The genes are TRBV20-1 and TRBJ2-1, with 8 positions matching TRBD2. The CDR3 spans 12 residues. The germline V gene encodes CDR1 DFQATT and CDR2 SNEGSKA (reference sequence). Trimming took 6 bases from V and 9 from J; bases not matched to a gene: 7. CDR3 amino acids: CSARRGGTEQFF. The CDR3 region has the DNA TGCAGTGCGCGTCGGGGGGGCACTGAGCAGTTCTTC.

Only a few counts were recorded for this clonotype. This chain connects TRBV7-2 to TRBJ2-5; no firm D call. The CDR3 has 15 amino acids. Deletions cut 4 bases from V and 1 base from J, with 13 bases between. From germline, CDR1 is SGHTA and CDR2 FQGNSA. The DNA of the CDR3 is TGTGCCAGCAGCTCCTTGGGTTTGGGCCAAGAGACCCAGTACTTC. Its protein product is CASSSLGLGQETQYF.

The chain carries TRBV12-3 or TRBV12-4 and TRBJ1-2; D not certain. The CDR3 consists of 12 residues. The V and J ends lost 2 bases and 8 bases respectively, with 9 bases between them. CDR3 amino acids: CASSLSPQGYTF. CDR3 sequence (DNA): TGTGCCAGCAGTTTATCCCCCCAAGGCTACACCTTC.

This clonotype was detected only a few times. The chain joins TRBV6-5 to TRBJ1-6, with no clear D. Looked up from germline, CDR1 is MNHEY and CDR2 is SVGAGI. Trimming pared 4 bases from V and 8 bases from J, leaving 6 bases between. This CDR3 has 12 residues. The CDR3 sequence is CASSSKDSPLHF. The CDR3 DNA reads TGTGCCAGCAGTTCAAAGGATTCACCCCTCCACTTT.

The rearrangement links TRBV7-6 to TRBJ1-3; D uncertain. V lost 5 bases, J lost 0 bases, and 11 bases lay in between. The CDR3 is made up of 15 amino acids. Germline V gives CDR1 SGHVS, CDR2 FNYEAQ. This chain's CDR3 is CASSPHMGSGNTIYF. The CDR3 DNA reads TGTGCCAGCAGCCCTCACATGGGCTCTGGAAACACCATATATTTT.

The V gene is TRBV19, the J gene TRBJ2-1; D is unresolved. The CDR3 is 16 residues long. In germline, CDR1 is LNHDA, CDR2 SQIVND (reference sequence). The V end was cut by 8 bases, the J end by 0 bases, with 17 bases between. CDR3 DNA sequence: TGTGCCAGTCAATCCGAGGAGCCCGGCTCCTACAATGAGCAGTTCTTC. Amino acid sequence: CASQSEEPGSYNEQFF.

This clonotype was detected ten times or more. The chain has TRBV19 and TRBJ2-3, with TRBD1 identical over 7 bases. The CDR3 consists of 15 residues. Trimming at V came to 3 bases and at J to 3 bases, leaving 6 bases not matched to a gene. CDR1 and CDR2 (germline): LNHDA, SQIVND (reference sequence). CDR3 loop: CASSISRGITDTQYF. The CDR3 DNA is TGTGCCAGTAGTATCTCCAGGGGGATAACAGATACGCAGTATTTT. Filled out from reference TRBV19 and TRBJ2-3, the complete variable domain reads DGGITQSPKYLFRKEGQNVTLSCEQNLNHDAMYWYRQDPGQGLRLIYYSQIVNDFQKGDIAEGYSVSREKKESFPLTVTSAQKNPTAFYLCASSISRGITDTQYFGPGTRLTVL.

The chain carries TRBV29-1 and TRBJ2-5; a weak D match, TRBD2 (5 bases). V lost 3 bases and J lost 1, with 6 bases in between. CDR1 SQVTM and CDR2 ANQGSEA come from the germline V gene. The CDR3 contains 12 residues. DNA of the CDR3: TGCAGCGTTGACCGGGGCCAAGAGACCCAGTACTTC. This codes for CSVDRGQETQYF. The full variable domain, in which reference TRBV29-1 and TRBJ2-5 provide the parts outside the CDR3, is SAVISQKPSRDICQRGTSLTIQCQVDSQVTMMFWYRQQPGQSLTLIATANQGSEATYESGFVIDKFPISRPNLTFSTLTVSNMSPEDSSIYLCSVDRGQETQYFGPGTRLLVL.

CDR3 loop: CASSEDGGAPTGELFF. The CDR3 coding sequence is TGTGCCAGCAGTGAAGACGGGGGGGCCCCCACCGGGGAGCTGTTTTTT. The rearrangement uses TRBV2 and TRBJ2-2; the match to TRBD2 covers 8 bases. The CDR3 is made up of 16 amino acids. The V gene end was trimmed by 1 base and the J gene end by 4 bases; junction bases not matched to a gene: 5. Germline loops: CDR1 SNHLY, CDR2 FYNNEI.

This clonotype was seen many times. The V call is TRBV3-1, the J call TRBJ1-2; 10 nucleotides match TRBD1. CDR1 is LGHDT and CDR2 is YNNKEL in the germline V gene (reference sequence). The CDR3 covers 13 residues. Trimming took 1 base from V and 10 from J; bases not matched to a gene: 3. The CDR3 DNA sequence: TGTGCCAGCAGCCAAGCCGGGACAGGGGACTACACCTTC. Protein sequence: CASSQAGTGDYTF.

Comment on this clonotype: This likely comes from a read error, as the CDR3 has no conserved phenylalanine or tryptophan at its end. This rearrangement joins TRBV10-3 to TRBJ2-2; 9 bases fit TRBD1. The V segment lost 2 bases and the J segment 1 base; nucleotides outside the gene matches: 5. The CDR3 totals 17 residues. Germline V gives CDR1 ENHRY, CDR2 SYGVKD. CDR3 coding DNA: TGTGCCATCAGTGAGAATGGGGGACAGGGGAACACCGGGGAGCTGTTTTCT. Its translation: CAISENGGQGNTGELFS.

The chain is built from TRBV18 and TRBJ1-2; D remains ambiguous. Trimming shortened V by 3 bases and J by 8 bases, and 16 bases separated the two germline ends. CDR3 length equals 14 residues. Looked up from germline, CDR1 is KGHSH and CDR2 is LQKENI. The CDR3 reads CASSPLDKWAGYTF. The CDR3 DNA sequence: TGTGCCAGCTCACCGTTGGATAAATGGGCCGGCTACACCTTC. The variable domain in full, completed from reference TRBV18 and TRBJ1-2, reads NAGVMQNPRHLVRRRGQEARLRCSPMKGHSHVYWYRQLPEEGLKFMVYLQKENIIDESGMPKERFSAEFPKEGPSILRIQQVVRGDSAAYFCASSPLDKWAGYTFGSGTRLTVV.

There are a few counts of this clonotype. CDR3 amino acids: CASSPGRANTGELFF. The CDR3 region has the DNA TGTGCCAGCAGTCCGGGACGGGCGAACACCGGGGAGCTGTTTTTT. This rearrangement joins TRBV7-9 to TRBJ2-2, with D perhaps TRBD1 or TRBD2 (5 bases each). Trimming cost V 6 bases and J 0 bases, with 11 bases left between them. CDR3 length equals 15 residues. From germline, CDR1 is SEHNR and CDR2 FQNEAQ (reference sequence).

This chain connects TRBV20-1 to TRBJ2-4; 7 bases fit TRBD2. CDR3 length: 16 amino acids. In germline, CDR1 is DFQATT, CDR2 SNEGSKA (reference sequence). The junction had 8 bases not matched to a gene; V was cut back by 3 bases and J by 0 bases. CDR3 region: CSASFWSSGAKNIQYF. The DNA for the CDR3 is TGCAGTGCTAGTTTTTGGTCTAGCGGAGCCAAAAACATTCAGTACTTC.

This chain uses TRBV12-3 or TRBV12-4 with TRBJ1-1; tentatively, D is TRBD1 (5 bases). Trimming removed 4 bases at V and 1 base at J, with 10 bases between. The CDR3 totals 14 residues. The CDR3 nucleotides read TGTGCCAGCAGTTCCCAGGGACGGAACACTGAAGCTTTCTTT. Amino acids: CASSSQGRNTEAFF.

This clonotype was detected ten times or more. The chain carries TRBV20-1 and TRBJ1-2; D is unresolved. CDR3 size: 12 residues. Germline V gives CDR1 DFQATT, CDR2 SNEGSKA (reference sequence). V lost 2 bases and J lost 6, with 10 bases in between. As DNA, the CDR3 is TGCAGTGCTAGACAGGACCCCAATGGCTACACCTTC. This encodes CSARQDPNGYTF.

This clonotype has ten or more counts. This chain connects TRBV5-1 to TRBJ2-3; TRBD2 aligns across 7 bases. With 7 bases clipped from V and 0 bases from J, the junction kept 8 bases outside the gene matches. This CDR3 contains 15 residues. CDR1 SGHRS and CDR2 YFSETQ come from the germline V gene. Written as DNA, the CDR3 is TGCGCCAGCGGCGAACTAGCGAGGAGCACAGATACGCAGTATTTT. Translating gives CASGELARSTDTQYF. The complete variable domain, with remaining parts taken from reference TRBV5-1 and TRBJ2-3, reads KAGVTQTPRYLIKTRGQQVTLSCSPISGHRSVSWYQQTPGQGLQFLFEYFSETQRNKGNFPGRFSGRQFSNSRSEMNVSTLELGDSALYLCASGELARSTDTQYFGPGTRLTVL.

In its sample, this clonotype was seen many times. The rearrangement joins TRBV2 to TRBJ2-2, with D possibly being TRBD1 or TRBD2 (5 bases each). Germline V gene data show CDR1 as SNHLY and CDR2 as FYNNEI. Trimming pared 7 bases from V and 7 bases from J, leaving 10 bases between. The length of the CDR3 is 12 residues. The DNA for the CDR3 is TGTGCCAGCACCAGGGAGTTCGGGGAGCTGTTTTTT. This sequence encodes CASTREFGELFF. Full variable domain (rest looked up from reference TRBV2 and TRBJ2-2): EPEVTQTPSHQVTQMGQEVILRCVPISNHLYFYWYRQILGQKVEFLVSFYNNEISEKSEIFDDQFSVERPDGSNFTLKIRSTKLEDSAMYFCASTREFGELFFGEGSRLTVL.

This clonotype has more than one count but fewer than ten. V and J are TRBV20-1 and TRBJ1-1; 8 bases line up with TRBD1. The CDR3 is made up of 14 amino acids. Unmatched junction bases numbered 2, after V lost 1 base and J lost 1 base. Germline CDR1 reads DFQATT; CDR2 reads SNEGSKA (reference sequence). The CDR3 region has the DNA TGCAGTGCTAGAGTCACAGGGGGGAACACTGAAGCTTTCTTT. Translation gives CSARVTGGNTEAFF.

This clonotype was detected only a few times. The J gene is TRBJ2-5, the V gene TRBV10-3; D call uncertain. This CDR3 is built from 12 residues. In germline, CDR1 is ENHRY, CDR2 SYGVKD. V was pared by 3 bases and J by 5 bases, with 7 bases between. The CDR3 sequence: CAISERQETQYF. In DNA, the CDR3 is TGTGCCATCAGTGAACGTCAGGAGACCCAGTACTTC.

This clonotype came up many times. The rearrangement joins TRBV10-3 to TRBJ2-2; 9 positions match TRBD2. Germline assignment: CDR1 ENHRY and CDR2 SYGVKD. V shed 2 bases, J shed 0 bases, and the junction held 4 bases outside the gene matches. The CDR3 runs to 17 residues. CDR3 sequence reads: CAISERSGGPNTGELFF. The CDR3 coding sequence is TGTGCCATCAGTGAGCGGAGCGGGGGGCCGAACACCGGGGAGCTGTTTTTT.

The sample holds many counts of this clonotype. This chain connects TRBV30 to TRBJ2-4; D remains unclear. The CDR3 runs 14 residues. Germline CDR1 and CDR2: GTSNPN and SVGIG (reference sequence). V was clipped by 0 bases and J by 8 bases, with 14 bases between them. As DNA, the CDR3 is TGTGCCTGGAGTGTGCAAGGTCCAAATGACATTCAGTACTTC. Translating it yields CAWSVQGPNDIQYF.

The V call is TRBV5-1, the J call TRBJ1-4, with D possibly matching TRBD1 (5 bases). V gave up 2 bases and J gave up 3 bases, with 14 bases separating them. Germline V gene sequence: CDR1 SGHRS, CDR2 YFSETQ. The CDR3 length is 16 residues. CDR3 DNA: TGCGCCAGCAGCTTAATACCGGGACGGTCTAATGAAAAACTGTTTTTT. Translated, it gives CASSLIPGRSNEKLFF.